The 28 T cell receptor beta chains reported below all come from one sample, sequenced in a study of blood T cell repertoires in COVID-19. Here immunoSEQ multiplex PCR was the method, and the copy in TCRdb shows in-frame clones only, minus some. Of some 170,000 clones in the sample, about 80% were seen once. The sequencing input was peripheral blood. The receptors come from a woman aged 45-65 years with active or convalescent COVID-19.

This clone was seen once. The chain recombines TRBV19 with TRBJ2-7; 8 nucleotides agree with TRBD1. The CDR3 covers 13 residues. Germline trimming cut 3 bases from V and 7 bases from J; bases unmatched to any gene: 5. CDR1 is LNHDA and CDR2 is SQIVND in the germline V gene (reference sequence). CDR3 bases: TGTGCCAGTAGTATGGCAGGGGGCGATGAGCAGTACTTC. Amino acid sequence: CASSMAGGDEQYF.

The V gene is TRBV29-1, the J gene TRBJ1-2; D is perhaps TRBD1 (6 bases). Germline loops: CDR1 SQVTM, CDR2 ANQGSEA. V gave up 6 bases and J gave up 3 bases, with 14 bases separating them. This CDR3 region has 13 residues. The CDR3 reads CSVAQGTDYGYTF. CDR3 nucleotide sequence: TGCAGCGTGGCCCAGGGGACCGACTATGGCTACACCTTC.

The rearrangement joins TRBV20-1 to TRBJ1-2; 8 bases are a match to TRBD1. Germline CDR1 reads DFQATT; CDR2 reads SNEGSKA (reference sequence). Unmatched junction bases numbered 11, after V lost 3 bases and J lost 8 bases. The CDR3 runs to 14 residues. The CDR3 DNA follows: TGCAGTGCTAGTGAGACAGGGACAGGTCTAGGCTACACCTTC. The encoded protein is CSASETGTGLGYTF.

V is TRBV6-6 and J is TRBJ2-2; D possibly corresponds to TRBD2 (6 bases). Deletions cut 6 bases from V and 1 base from J, with 12 bases between. CDR1 is MNHNY and CDR2 is SVGAGI in the germline V gene (reference sequence). The CDR3 is made up of 15 amino acids. The CDR3 loop reads CASRDYGGNTGELFF. CDR3 in DNA: TGTGCCAGCAGGGACTACGGGGGGAACACCGGGGAGCTGTTTTTT.

CDR3 sequence reads: CASSSDGLGQDQPQHF. CDR3 coding DNA: TGTGCCAGCAGTTCCGACGGCCTGGGACAGGATCAGCCCCAGCATTTT. This chain links TRBV28 with TRBJ1-5; 8 bases line up with TRBD1. Germline V lookup: CDR1 MDHEN, CDR2 SYDVKM. V dropped 4 bases and J dropped 5; count of bases not matched to a gene: 10. CDR3 size: 16 residues.

Only one count was recorded for this clone. The V call is TRBV12-3 or TRBV12-4, the J call TRBJ2-7; D is ambiguous. The length of the CDR3 is 13 residues. Trimming took off 2 bases at V and 0 bases at J, with 5 bases between the two ends. The CDR3 coding sequence is TGTGCCAGCAGTTTATTAGCCTCCTACGAGCAGTACTTC. It codes for CASSLLASYEQYF.

The chain links TRBV7-8 to TRBJ1-2; maybe TRBD1 (5 bases). Germline V lookup: CDR1 SGHVS, CDR2 FQNEAQ. Between the trimmed V and J ends, which lost 8 bases and 6 bases, there was a span of 13 bases. This CDR3 has 12 amino acids. CDR3 in amino acids: CASGSGGNGYTF. Written as DNA, the CDR3 is TGTGCCAGCGGGTCTGGGGGGAATGGCTACACCTTC.

CDR3: CASRKGTSGVTDTQYF. CDR3 bases: TGTGCCAGCAGAAAAGGGACTAGCGGAGTCACAGATACGCAGTATTTT. The chain links TRBV7-2 to TRBJ2-3, with TRBD2 matching 11 bases. This CDR3 has 16 amino acids. Losses at the gene ends were 6 bases for V and 2 bases for J; bases not matched to a gene: 7. CDR1 is SGHTA and CDR2 is FQGNSA in the germline V gene.

The chain links TRBV7-2 to TRBJ1-2; 8 bases align to TRBD1. The V segment lost 1 base and the J segment 6 bases; nucleotides outside the gene matches: 4. The CDR3 has 14 amino acids. Per the germline V gene, CDR1 is SGHTA and CDR2 is FQGNSA. This chain's CDR3 is CASSLVDRGHGYTF. The CDR3 coding sequence is TGTGCCAGCAGCTTAGTTGACAGGGGCCATGGCTACACCTTC.

The chain recombines TRBV24-1 with TRBJ1-2; D is unclear. V was pared by 4 bases and J by 8 bases, with 10 bases between. Germline V CDR1 and CDR2: KGHDR, SFDVKD. The CDR3 has 12 amino acids. The CDR3 nucleotides read TGTGCCACCAGTGAGTCGGAGAGAGGCTACACCTTC. Protein: CATSESERGYTF.

The count of this clone is one. V and J are TRBV3-1 (or the pseudogene TRBV3-2) and TRBJ1-1; D is ambiguous. The length of the CDR3 is 13 residues. Germline CDR1 reads LGHDT; CDR2 reads YNNKEL (reference sequence). The V end was cut by 5 bases, the J end by 1 base, with 8 bases between. This chain's CDR3 is CASSYIKNTEAFF. CDR3 coding DNA: TGTGCCAGCAGCTATATTAAGAACACTGAAGCTTTCTTT.

This chain uses TRBV28 with TRBJ1-5, with D tentatively TRBD1 (5 bases). CDR1 and CDR2 from the germline V gene are MDHEN and SYDVKM. V lost 6 bases and J lost 4, with 13 bases in between. CDR3 size: 14 residues. The CDR3 nucleotides read TGTGCCAGCAGGGGGTCCAGGGCGAATCAGCCCCAGCATTTT. Protein product: CASRGSRANQPQHF.

The chain employs TRBV2 and TRBJ2-7, with 10 bases that match TRBD1. Germline assignment: CDR1 SNHLY and CDR2 FYNNEI. V dropped 2 bases and J dropped 2; count of bases not matched to a gene: 3. CDR3 length: 15 residues. The CDR3 nucleotides are TGTGCCAGCAGTGAATGGGACAGGGGACCCTACGAGCAGTACTTC. Protein sequence: CASSEWDRGPYEQYF.

The V call is TRBV15, the J call TRBJ2-5; 8 positions agree with TRBD2. This CDR3 region has 16 residues. Germline values: CDR1 LNHNV, CDR2 YYDKDF (reference sequence). With V trimmed by 0 bases and J by 0 bases, 3 bases remained unmatched. The CDR3 protein is CATSRETSGYQETQYF. DNA for the CDR3: TGTGCCACCAGCAGAGAAACTAGCGGCTACCAAGAGACCCAGTACTTC.

This clone was detected only a few times. The same CDR3 also results from other DNA sequences found in this sample. The chain links TRBV29-1 to TRBJ1-4; 10 bases agree with TRBD1. Germline V lookup: CDR1 SQVTM, CDR2 ANQGSEA. The CDR3 is made up of 13 amino acids. Trimming cost V 6 bases and J 2 bases; bases outside gene matches: 0. In nucleotides, the CDR3 is TGCAGCGTGGGACAGGGGACTAATGAAAAACTGTTTTTT. This sequence encodes CSVGQGTNEKLFF.

This chain links TRBV6-5 with TRBJ2-5, with 7 bases that match TRBD1. V gave up 8 bases and J gave up 3 bases; unmatched junction bases: 12. The CDR3 extends over 15 amino acids. CDR1 is MNHEY, CDR2 SVGAGI, per germline. CDR3 sequence reads: CASSPTGIGEETQYF. In nucleotides, the CDR3 is TGTGCCAGCTCCCCGACAGGGATTGGAGAAGAGACCCAGTACTTC.

This clone was found a few times. The chain joins TRBV3-1 (or the pseudogene TRBV3-2) to TRBJ1-2, with 7 bases identical to TRBD1. Germline V gives CDR1 LGHDT, CDR2 YNNKEL (reference sequence). The CDR3 extends over 15 amino acids. Trimming took 0 bases from V and 8 from J; bases not matched to a gene: 9. The CDR3 bases are TGTGCCAGCAGCCAAGATAGCACAGGGGTAGAGGGCTACACCTTC. Residues: CASSQDSTGVEGYTF.

This clone has more than one count but fewer than ten. The V call is TRBV15, the J call TRBJ2-3; a weak D match, TRBD1 (6 bases). With 1 base removed from V and 4 bases from J, the gap between germline ends came to 24 bases. The CDR3 consists of 19 residues. Germline V lookup: CDR1 LNHNV, CDR2 YYDKDF (reference sequence). CDR3 amino acids: CATSRVSRGRLSKPDTQYF. The CDR3 DNA reads as TGTGCCACCAGCAGAGTCAGCAGGGGACGCTTGAGTAAACCAGATACGCAGTATTTT.

The chain links TRBV6-2 or TRBV6-3 to TRBJ2-3; tentative D call: TRBD2 (5 bases). This CDR3 has 13 amino acids. The germline V gene has CDR1 MNHEY and CDR2 SVGEGT. V lost 5 bases to trimming and J lost 4 bases, with 10 bases between them. The CDR3 sequence is CASSGLAADTQYF. For the CDR3, the DNA is TGTGCCAGCAGTGGGCTAGCCGCAGATACGCAGTATTTT.

The chain uses TRBV6-6 and TRBJ1-1; 7 bases align to TRBD1. CDR1 and CDR2 from the germline V gene are MNHNY and SVGAGI (reference sequence). V shed 5 bases and J 5 bases; nucleotides not matched to a gene: 8. The CDR3 totals 14 residues. In DNA form, the CDR3 reads TGTGCCAGCAGTGGTGAGGGGGCGCGAACTGAAGCTTTCTTT. It translates to CASSGEGARTEAFF.

The chain joins TRBV7-2 to TRBJ2-5; D possibly corresponds to TRBD2 (6 bases). CDR1 and CDR2 (germline): SGHTA, FQGNSA. V lost 5 bases to trimming and J lost 0 bases, with 10 bases between them. The CDR3 is 14 residues long. The DNA for the CDR3 is TGTGCCAGCAGCCAGGGACTGGACCAAGAGACCCAGTACTTC. It is translated as CASSQGLDQETQYF.

V usage is TRBV19 and J usage is TRBJ1-2; 8 bases match TRBD1. V dropped 5 bases and J dropped 0; count of bases not matched to a gene: 8. This CDR3 has 16 residues. Looked up from germline, CDR1 is LNHDA and CDR2 is SQIVND (reference sequence). The CDR3: CASSARQGPSNYGYTF. The CDR3 region has the DNA TGTGCCAGTAGTGCCCGACAGGGGCCTTCTAACTATGGCTACACCTTC.

The rearrangement uses TRBV27 and TRBJ1-5; D is possibly TRBD1 (5 bases). The V end was cut by 5 bases, the J end by 0 bases, with 17 bases between. CDR1 is MNHEY and CDR2 is SMNVEV in the germline V gene (reference sequence). The CDR3 spans 17 residues. The CDR3 coding sequence is TGTGCCAGCAGTCCTCTTGGGGCGGGGTATAGCAATCAGCCCCAGCATTTT. Translating gives CASSPLGAGYSNQPQHF.

As concerns this clone: At one boundary the junction diverges from the germline segment, which might be a read error. V usage is TRBV5-1 and J usage is TRBJ1-5, with D possibly matching TRBD1 (6 bases). CDR1 is SGHRS, CDR2 YFSETQ, per germline. The CDR3 runs 16 residues. The CDR3 coding sequence is TGCGCTAGCAGCTTGGCGGGAGGGGGGGGCAATCAGCCCCAGCATTTT. Protein sequence: CASSLAGGGGNQPQHF.

This clone was picked up a small number of times. The chain's CDR3 is CASSQQRNTEAFF. The CDR3 DNA sequence: TGTGCCAGCAGTCAACAGAGGAACACTGAAGCTTTCTTT. The chain joins TRBV7-2 to TRBJ1-1; D ambiguous. Germline-derived CDR1 and CDR2 are SGHTA and FQGNSA. The ends were cut back, 6 bases at V and 1 base at J, with 9 bases in the middle. The CDR3 has 13 residues.

This rearrangement joins TRBV4-3 to TRBJ1-1; D is possibly TRBD1 (6 bases). Germline values: CDR1 LGHNA, CDR2 YSLEER. V was shortened by 3 bases and J by 1 base, with 12 bases between the two germline ends. This CDR3 has 15 residues. This chain's CDR3 is CASSHTSDRNTEAFF. The CDR3 DNA follows: TGCGCCAGCAGCCACACGTCGGACAGGAACACTGAAGCTTTCTTT.

The gene calls are TRBV7-9 and TRBJ2-7, with 9 bases aligning to TRBD1. V shed 5 bases and J 6 bases; nucleotides not matched to a gene: 8. This CDR3 spans 14 amino acids. Germline lookup yields CDR1 SEHNR and CDR2 FQNEAQ (reference sequence). Here the CDR3 DNA reads TGTGCCAGCAGCCCAGGACAGGGGCTGCCCGAGCAGTACTTC. Protein: CASSPGQGLPEQYF.

As DNA, the CDR3 is TGTGCCAGCAGTGATACGGTAAATCAGCCCCAGCATTTT. It codes for CASSDTVNQPQHF. The J gene is TRBJ1-5, the V gene TRBV6-1, with D uncertain. Germline V gene sequence: CDR1 MNHNS, CDR2 SASEGT. The CDR3 is 13 amino acids. Trimming cost V 3 bases and J 4 bases, with 7 bases left between them.